This T cell receptor beta chain was sequenced in a study of blood T cell repertoires in COVID-19. The CDR3 has 16 residues. Clones were read by immunoSEQ multiplex PCR, and TCRdb kept only the in-frame ones, dropping some. The data show over 130,000 clones, 90% seen once. The chain combines TRBV21-1 with TRBJ1-1; TRBD1, the table's D call, was not compared with the DNA. TRBV21-1 is listed as a pseudogene. This clonotype originated in a woman aged 80 or over with acute or convalescent COVID-19. Sequencing was carried out using peripheral blood. Written as DNA, the CDR3 is TGTGCCAGCAGCAAAGAGTCATGGGGCTATAACACTGAAGCTTTCTTT. Translating it yields CASSKESWGYNTEAFF.